Below, 2 T cell receptor beta chains from the same sample are listed, as sequenced in a study of regulatory T cells in long-lasting Graves disease. Indicated time point: newly diagnosed GD, antithyroid drugs for less than 3 months. PBMC RNA served as the TCR library source. TCR beta libraries were built with iRepertoire HTBI primers and Arm-PCR of CDR3 regions. Each CDR3 protein is one row after TCRdb ran MiXCR on the multiplex PCR reads. The sample contains 510,000 or so distinct CDR3 sequences, 9.5% to 15% of which appear only once. These records were also assigned to another study, of T cells in Graves' hyperthyroidism and ophthalmopathy.

The starting material was peripheral blood mononuclear cells (PBMCs), obtained at new diagnosis, from a patient treated with antithyroid drugs. The source is a woman in her 30s with Graves disease.

In DNA form, the CDR3 reads TGCAGTGCTAGGGACCGGGACAGGGGGATCTTTGAGCAGTTCTTC. Its translation is CSARDRDRGIFEQFF. The V call is TRBV20-1, the J call TRBJ2-1, with 11 nucleotides matching TRBD1. CDR1 DFQATT and CDR2 SNEGSKA come from the germline V gene (reference sequence). With 3 bases clipped from V and 9 bases from J, the junction kept 10 bases outside the gene matches. The CDR3 extends over 15 amino acids.

This clonotype was seen only a few times. This chain joins TRBV12-5 and TRBJ2-6; D is undetermined. The CDR3 runs to 13 residues. The V gene's germline CDR1 is LGHNT and CDR2 FRNRAP. V was shortened by 6 bases and J by 0 bases, with 3 bases between the two germline ends. The CDR3 loop is CASGPSGANVLTF. The DNA for the CDR3 is TGTGCTAGTGGACCCTCTGGGGCCAACGTCCTGACTTTC.